Below, one T cell receptor (beta chain) is given with its context. Its antigen remains undetermined. Base quality data are lacking; no much larger clone is found one base away. Using a constant-region primer and ProtoScript II reverse transcriptase, TCRbeta-specific cDNA was reverse-transcribed from around 520 ng total RNA. The TCRbeta libraries were prepared through three rounds of nested multiplex PCR following a slightly modified ARM-PCR procedure. Sample barcodes and Illumina adapters were added in a final 25-cycle PCR with Deep VentR polymerase. Amplicons of 200-500 bp were gel-purified with a QIAquick gel extraction kit before sequencing. An Illumina HiSeq 2500 was used to sequence the TCRbeta amplicons with 250-bp paired-end reads. In the paper's pipeline: Reads were quality-trimmed with Trimmomatic v0.33, and paired reads were merged with FLASH v1.2.11 to recover full CDR3 sequences. V, D and J germline segments were assigned to the rearranged TCRbeta sequences by MiGEC v1.2.1b. Clonotype statistics and Shannon-Wiener diversity indices were computed with VDJtools v1.0.0. To cut down on sampling bias, every analysis after diversity analysis relied on just the 250 most abundant clonotypes from each sample. Through fastp at Q25 and MiXCR, TCRdb rebuilt clones from the public reads, retaining in-frame beta chains. Here each entry gathers all rows of one CDR3 protein and keeps the most common genes and DNA. The V and J calls reflect TCRdb's pipeline rather than the authors' work. Counted in this sample were hundreds of thousands of distinct CDR3 sequences; over 55% of them appeared once. The ten largest clones capture roughly 9% of the sample.

Blood RNA was extracted from unsorted whole blood using TRIzol reagent, and germline DNA was obtained with the DNeasy Blood & Tissue kit. At the time of sampling, the patients had chronic HBV infection and had not received any treatment. Before surgery, around 4 milliliters of peripheral blood were drawn into K2EDTA tubes. The sample is drawn from a study of tumor-infiltrating lymphocytes in primary liver carcinoma (dated by TCRdb to the late 2010s). For the wider study: Surgical resection was performed in China between late 2015 and early 2016 on several patients with histopathologically diagnosed primary liver carcinoma. Of the five patients (three men and two women, aged 30 to 69 years), four had hepatocellular carcinoma and one had combined HCC and intrahepatic cholangiocarcinoma. The five patients had tumors of stage T1-T3 N0M0, with maximum diameters ranging from about 4 to 11 cm. Roughly 3.5 to 7.5 million productive TCRbeta reads were obtained per sample, and no significant difference in read depth was found between tissue types. For each liver tumor, the study sampled five regions along with adjacent normal tissue and blood, and applied TCRbeta repertoire sequencing, expression microarrays and whole-exome sequencing. A total of some 35 specimens from 5 patients went through TCRbeta repertoire sequencing, namely 25 tumor regions, 5 adjacent noncancerous liver tissues and 5 peripheral blood samples. Reproducibility between technical replicate repertoires was high, with correlation coefficients above 0.95 and mean shared-clone rates approximately 0.88. On the study overall, not on this receptor specifically: The top 250 clones accounted for a significantly greater share of the repertoire in tumors than in blood (p = 0.039). Because the samples were bulk and unsorted, CD4+ and CD8+ T cell repertoires could not be compared. Consistent with antigen-driven expansion, pairs of tumor regions showed higher repertoire overlap (mean roughly 36%) than either tumor-adjacent pairs (around 17%) or tumor-blood pairs (approximately 15%). Only a few patients were included in the study, and the authors note that the findings should be validated in a larger study. Because only the TCR beta chain was sequenced and unpaired alpha chains were not captured, true repertoire diversity is likely underestimated.

The sample was peripheral blood. This TCR was recovered from a man in his forties with primary liver carcinoma and hepatitis B virus infection.

The CDR3 amino acid sequence is: CASRRLAGTDEQFF. The DNA is TGTGCCAGCAGAAGACTAGCGGGAACCGATGAGCAGTTCTTC. The chain is encoded by TRBV2 joined to TRBJ2-1; 11 central bases correspond to TRBD2. According to the germline V gene, CDR1 reads SNHLY and CDR2 reads FYNNEI. The CDR3 holds 14 amino acids from the cysteine to the phenylalanine. Solely the CDR3 DNA is kept, with 42 bases framed from the first base. Relative to germline, V is missing 6 bases and J is missing 8 bases, with 6 bases of the junction outside any gene match.